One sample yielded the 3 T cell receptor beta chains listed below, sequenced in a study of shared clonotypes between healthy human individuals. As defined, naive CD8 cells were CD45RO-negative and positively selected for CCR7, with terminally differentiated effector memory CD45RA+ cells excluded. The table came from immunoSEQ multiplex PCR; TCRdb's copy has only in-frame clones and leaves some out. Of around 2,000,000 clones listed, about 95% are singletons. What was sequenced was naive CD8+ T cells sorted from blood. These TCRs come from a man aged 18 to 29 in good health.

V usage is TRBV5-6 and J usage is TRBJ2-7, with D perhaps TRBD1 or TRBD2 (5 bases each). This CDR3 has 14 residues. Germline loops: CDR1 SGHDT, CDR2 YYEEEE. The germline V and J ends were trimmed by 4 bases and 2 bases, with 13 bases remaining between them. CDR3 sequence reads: CASSPDLGAYEQYF. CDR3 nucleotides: TGTGCCAGCAGCCCGGACTTGGGGGCCTACGAGCAGTACTTC.

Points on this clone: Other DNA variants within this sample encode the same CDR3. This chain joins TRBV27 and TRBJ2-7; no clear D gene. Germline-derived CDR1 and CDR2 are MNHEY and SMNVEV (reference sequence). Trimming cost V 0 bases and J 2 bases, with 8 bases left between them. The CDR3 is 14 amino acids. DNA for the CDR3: TGTGCCAGCAGTTTATCGCTGGGAACCTACGAGCAGTACTTC. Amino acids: CASSLSLGTYEQYF.

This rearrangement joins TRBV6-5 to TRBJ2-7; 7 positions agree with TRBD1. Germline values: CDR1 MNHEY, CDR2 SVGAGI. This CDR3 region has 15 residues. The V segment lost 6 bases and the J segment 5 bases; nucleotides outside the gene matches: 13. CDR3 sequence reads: CASRVAGGRMDEQYF. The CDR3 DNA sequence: TGTGCCAGCAGGGTCGCAGGGGGAAGGATGGACGAGCAGTACTTC.